This T cell receptor beta chain was found in a study of molecular identifiers for immune sequencing clone quantification. This CDR3 is 16 amino acids long. V was shortened by 6 bases and J by 1 base, with 17 bases between the two germline ends. Looked up from germline, CDR1 is MDHEN and CDR2 is SYDVKM. This clonotype was seen at least ten times. Bulk TCR libraries were made with methods that had been previously described and with listed TCR primers. TCRdb called the PCR reads again in MiXCR, with one record for every CDR3 protein. Here the sample spans about 23,000 distinct CDR3 sequences, 17% being singletons.

The TCR originated in a human donor in good health. Some libraries in this study had Jurkat cell RNA spiked in. The sequencing sample was made of naive CD8+ T cells from blood, with Jurkat cell RNA spiked in. Specified subset: FACS-sorted CD8+CD4-CCR7+CD45RA+ naive T cells. The rearrangement uses TRBV28 and TRBJ2-3, with a tentative D call TRBD2 (6 bases). DNA for the CDR3: TGTGCCAGCAGCCCCGGGGGATTGCGGGGCACAGATACGCAGTATTTT. Translated, it gives CASSPGGLRGTDTQYF.